This T cell receptor beta chain was obtained from a study of Ad26.COV2.S vaccination and SARS-CoV-2 variants. Sequencing used immunoSEQ multiplex PCR; TCRdb keeps in-frame clones, though not all of them. The sample includes approximately 410,000 clones, 92% of them seen just once. CDR1 and CDR2 (germline): LGHDT, YNNKEL (reference sequence). V was trimmed by 4 bases and J by 7 bases, leaving 16 bases between them. This CDR3 contains 14 residues. Treatment described: around 19 received Ad26.COV2.S at low or high dose, single or two shots; 5 received placebo; per-sample allocation not given. All samples were drawn on day 63, counting from the first vaccine or placebo injection.

The V gene is TRBV3-1 (or the pseudogene TRBV3-2), the J gene TRBJ1-2; D unclear. The TCR originated in a person aged 18-60 years who received the Ad26.COV2.S COVID-19 vaccine or a placebo. This material consisted of peripheral blood, taken in a trial of Ad26.COV2.S vaccine versus placebo. The CDR3 here is CASSPRTLERGYTF. DNA for the CDR3: TGTGCCAGCAGCCCGCGGACCCTAGAGCGTGGCTACACCTTC.